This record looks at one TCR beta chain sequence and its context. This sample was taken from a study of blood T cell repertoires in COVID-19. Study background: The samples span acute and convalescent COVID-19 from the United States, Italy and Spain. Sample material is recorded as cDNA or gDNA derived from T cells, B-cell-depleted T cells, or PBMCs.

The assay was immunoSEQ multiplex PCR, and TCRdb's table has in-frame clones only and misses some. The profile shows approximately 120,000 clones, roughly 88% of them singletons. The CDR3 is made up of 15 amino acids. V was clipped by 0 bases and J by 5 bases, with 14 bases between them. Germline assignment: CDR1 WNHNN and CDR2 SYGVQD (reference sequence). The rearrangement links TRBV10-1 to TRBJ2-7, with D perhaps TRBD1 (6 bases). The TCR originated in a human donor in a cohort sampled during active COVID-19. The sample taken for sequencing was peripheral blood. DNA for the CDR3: TGCGCCAGCAGTGAGTCGGCGCGACAGGTCAACGAGCAGTACTTC. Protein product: CASSESARQVNEQYF.